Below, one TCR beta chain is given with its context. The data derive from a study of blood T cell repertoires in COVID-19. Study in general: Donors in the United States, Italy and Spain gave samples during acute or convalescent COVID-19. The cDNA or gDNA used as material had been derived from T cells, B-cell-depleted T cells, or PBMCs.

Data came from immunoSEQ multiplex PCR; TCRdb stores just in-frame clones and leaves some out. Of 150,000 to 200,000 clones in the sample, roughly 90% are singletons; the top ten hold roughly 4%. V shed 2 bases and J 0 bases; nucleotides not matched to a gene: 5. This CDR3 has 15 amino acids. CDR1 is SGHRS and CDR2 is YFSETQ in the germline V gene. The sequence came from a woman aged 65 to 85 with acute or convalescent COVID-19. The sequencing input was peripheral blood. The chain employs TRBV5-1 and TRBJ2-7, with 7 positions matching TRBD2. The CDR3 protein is CASSFGRSHSYEQYF. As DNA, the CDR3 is TGCGCCAGCAGCTTCGGGAGGTCTCACTCCTACGAGCAGTACTTC.